This TCR beta chain was obtained from a study of blood T cell repertoires in COVID-19. Study-level information: Material from acute and convalescent COVID-19 was sourced from the United States, Italy and Spain. Sample material is recorded as cDNA or gDNA derived from T cells, B-cell-depleted T cells, or PBMCs.

The CDR3 consists of 17 residues. Germline V lookup: CDR1 SGHRS, CDR2 YFSETQ. Trimming took 4 bases from V and 7 from J; bases not matched to a gene: 12. Only a few counts were recorded for this clone. Original processing notes: The authors estimated nucleated cell counts from reference gene primer amplification. The assay was immunoSEQ multiplex PCR, and TCRdb's table has in-frame clones only and misses some. Clone size and the V and J calls come from that table; the DNA yielded D and trimming. The sample has 200,000 to 250,000 clones; 81% are singletons. Sequenced: peripheral blood. The TCR was taken from a woman of 80 years or more with COVID-19, enrolled during active disease. The chain combines TRBV5-1 with TRBJ1-6; 9 bases fit TRBD1. CDR3 residues: CASSPRDREIGNSPLHF. CDR3 nucleotide sequence: TGCGCCAGCAGCCCCCGGGACAGGGAAATCGGCAATTCACCCCTCCACTTT.